The present T cell receptor beta chain was sequenced within a study of shared clonotypes between healthy human individuals (dated by TCRdb to about 2020). Turning to the overall study: The cohort comprised a couple of women and three men aged 18 to 49 years. For each donor, CD4 naive and CD4 memory were each run on three plates, CD8 naive on two plates, and CD8 memory on one plate. Libraries were prepared and TCR repertoires were sequenced by different laboratories using diverse techniques, in order to increase sequencing depth and limit assay-specific biases. Blood TCR repertoires of a handful of healthy adults were deeply sequenced to estimate repertoire size and the extent of clonotype sharing between individuals. Between about 0.9 and 9 billion PBMCs per donor were obtained by leukapheresis. Beyond this particular receptor, the publication reports: Compared with non-shared clonotypes, the clonotypes found in all four sorted-subset donors had higher generation probabilities. Even with the large sequencing depth, rarefaction of the sorted-subset datasets indicated that sequencing was incomplete. Sharing across a few donors was observed for roughly 5.4% of naive CD4, less than 4% of naive CD8, 2% to 2.5% of memory CD4, and over 0.3% of memory CD8 clonotypes. Naive subsets generally had larger estimated clonotype richness than memory subsets. The genetic and exposure-history diversity represented was limited by the small number of donors. Sampling was restricted to blood, and TCR repertoires in tissues likely differ from the TCR repertoires found in blood. Pairwise subsampling led to the expectation that sequencing depth would affect the degree of clonotype sharing among donors.

Concerning this clone: The antigen it recognizes is unknown. Per-nucleotide qualities are absent, and no much larger clonotype sits a single base away.

Using the deep immunoSEQ assay, multiplex PCR amplified TCR CDR3 regions from genomic DNA. For each cell subset, the extracted genomic DNA was distributed evenly across all wells of several immunoSEQ 96-well plates, and each plate served as one replicate. For sorted subsets, about 200 ng genomic DNA, equal to 30,000 or so T cell genomes, was loaded into each replicate PCR. The purified libraries were quantified using a Qubit 3.0 fluorometer, sized with a Bioanalyzer 2100, and then quantified again using the KAPA Library Quantification kit. Every immunoSEQ 96-well plate was sequenced on a dedicated single-read 150-cycle Illumina NextSeq 550 flow cell. In the authors' own workflow: Because the immunoSEQ output included only junctional sequences and no quality scores, the filtering could not be the same as the filtering used for full-length reads. To assign V/J genes and CDR3, sequences were annotated against IMGT germline references using PyIR, a Python wrapper for IgBLAST v1.9. Any read was removed if the V/J assignment was weak (E-value above 1e-6), the CDR3 was missing, or the read contained stop codons, out-of-frame junctions, or ambiguous translated residues. A V3J clonotype was defined by an identical inferred V gene, J gene, and CDR3 amino acid sequence. Percentage overlap between repertoires was calculated by dividing the number of shared unique clonotypes by the size of the smaller repertoire. Richness of each repertoire was evaluated using RTK rarefaction, the Chao1 estimator, and Recon v2.1 estimates of unobserved clonotypes. Generation probabilities were computed with OLGA for all TCRbeta clonotypes obtained by the gDNA method from four donors. The source is immuneACCESS, and TCRdb retained only in-frame sequences with V and J called. Part of the clones is not carried over; for the studies checked, unresolved V genes explain less than half of this, and the remainder is unexplained. V and J calls and clone size are those listed in that table; D and trimming were worked out from the DNA. The sample table contains about 690,000 clones; only one count was recorded for roughly 91% of them. 34% of the sample is in the top ten clones.

The donors were healthy, HIV-negative adults with no recently reported acute infections or vaccinations. All donors were Caucasian adults living in Nashville, Tennessee, USA. CD8 memory samples consisted of magnetically selected CD45RO+ cells combined with CCR7-negative CD45RA+ effector memory (TemRA) cells. After blood collection by leukapheresis, PBMCs were isolated using Ficoll-Histopaque density gradient centrifugation and then cryopreserved in the vapor phase of liquid nitrogen. Analytical flow cytometry was used to check the purity and quantity of each magnetically sorted T cell population. Genomic DNA was isolated from every sorted fraction and measured by UV absorbance on a Nanodrop 2000c. CDR1 and CDR2 were assigned from the germline V gene (reference sequence) as GTSNPN and SVGIG. Trimming takes 3 bases from V and 3 bases from J, and the germline ends sit 11 bases apart. The CDR3, cysteine through phenylalanine, is 14 amino acids long. Of all the DNA, just the CDR3 is kept, 42 bases in frame from base 1.

Rearrangement joined TRBV30 to TRBJ2-2; the D gene is unclear. The sample comprised memory CD8+ T cells from PBMCs. In the paper's terms, the cell subset or site label means: CD45RO+ cells pooled with CCR7-negative TemRA cells. The receptor was isolated from a man younger than 30 in good health. Some clones in this sample may be carry-over from other donors' samples. The CDR3 reads as follows: CAWRSQLDTGELFF. The DNA reads as follows: TGTGCCTGGAGAAGTCAGCTGGACACCGGGGAGCTGTTTTTT.